One sample yielded the 27 T cell receptor beta chains listed below, sequenced in a study of T cell repertoires in cytomegalovirus infection (dated by TCRdb to between 2017 and 2020). The run used an Illumina HiSeq 1500. TCRdb redid the processing of the public reads, applying fastp at Q25 and MiXCR, and retained in-frame beta chains. Each record represents a unique CDR3 protein, reported with the most common genes and DNA among its rows. In this sample the table shows about 360,000 distinct CDR3 sequences, roughly 20% of which occur a single time. The top ten hold 8.7% of the sample. The sample comprised PBMCs. Receptor source: a human donor in good health (CMV status not recorded). Some clones in this sample may be carry-over from other donors' samples.

This clonotype was found many times. The CDR3 DNA reads TGTGCCAGCAGCTTAGTTGGGGGTACCTACAATGAGCAGTTCTTC. It yields the protein CASSLVGGTYNEQFF. The chain has TRBV11-3 and TRBJ2-1; D possibly matches TRBD1 or TRBD2 (5 bases each). From germline, CDR1 is SGHNT and CDR2 YENEEA. V lost 1 base and J lost 2, with 9 bases in between. The length of the CDR3 is 15 residues.

This clonotype was seen many times. DNA of the CDR3: TGTGCCAGCAGCTTCCACTACGCGCAGTTCTTC. Translation gives CASSFHYAQFF. This sequence joins TRBV7-2 and TRBJ2-1; no reliable D call. The CDR3 consists of 11 residues. Trimming removed 3 bases at V and 12 bases at J, with 9 bases between. The germline V gene has CDR1 SGHTA and CDR2 FQGNSA.

This clonotype was recorded at least ten times. The rearrangement uses TRBV7-2 and TRBJ1-1; TRBD1 is a possible D gene (6 bases). This CDR3 has 15 residues. CDR1 SGHTA and CDR2 FQGNSA come from the germline V gene. Trimming cost V 1 base and J 2 bases, with 11 bases left between them. CDR3 in DNA: TGTGCCAGCAGCTTAGGACAGGTCACAAACACTGAAGCTTTCTTT. The encoded protein is CASSLGQVTNTEAFF.

V and J are TRBV28 and TRBJ2-1; 9 bases are shared with TRBD2. The ends lost 4 bases at V and 3 bases at J; junction bases unmatched: 1. The germline V gene has CDR1 MDHEN and CDR2 SYDVKM. The CDR3 sequence is 14 residues long. CDR3 nucleotide sequence: TGTGCCAGCAGTTCGCGGGGGGGCTACAATGAGCAGTTCTTC. Encoded protein: CASSSRGGYNEQFF.

This clonotype was counted many times. The chain uses TRBV6-6 and TRBJ1-5; TRBD1 is a possible D gene (5 bases). Germline V lookup: CDR1 MNHNY, CDR2 SVGAGI (reference sequence). The CDR3 sequence is 16 residues long. The ends were cut back, 8 bases at V and 0 bases at J, with 17 bases in the middle. CDR3 nucleotides: TGTGCCAGCGGCTCAACAGGAGTCAATAGCAATCAGCCCCAGCATTTT. The encoded protein is CASGSTGVNSNQPQHF.

There are many counts of this clonotype. The V call is TRBV12-5, the J call TRBJ2-1; 9 bases map to TRBD2. V trimming: 7 bases; J trimming: 13 bases; junction bases outside the gene matches: 17. The CDR3 covers 15 residues. Germline values: CDR1 LGHNT, CDR2 FRNRAP. The chain's CDR3 is CASAISGGSGRLQFF. The CDR3 nucleotides read TGTGCTAGTGCAATATCGGGCGGGAGCGGGAGGCTCCAGTTCTTC.

This clonotype was counted a few times. The V and J genes are TRBV19 and TRBJ1-2; D unclear. This CDR3 is 12 amino acids long. V lost 6 bases and J lost 2, with 7 bases in between. Per the germline V gene, CDR1 is LNHDA and CDR2 is SQIVND (reference sequence). The CDR3 DNA reads as TGTGCCAGTAGGCAGGAGAACTATGGCTACACCTTC. Translation: CASRQENYGYTF.

The chain has TRBV28 and TRBJ2-2; weak D call: TRBD1 (6 bases). Germline assignment: CDR1 MDHEN and CDR2 SYDVKM. Trimming took 5 bases from V and 1 from J, leaving 11 bases between them. This CDR3 has 15 amino acids. CDR3 sequence reads: CASSRMTGNTGELFF. The CDR3 DNA sequence: TGTGCCAGCAGTCGGATGACAGGGAACACCGGGGAGCTGTTTTTT.

The chain's CDR3 is CASSLGPRGEQFF. CDR3 sequence (DNA): TGTGCCAGCAGCTTAGGCCCTCGTGGTGAGCAGTTCTTC. The chain has TRBV7-6 and TRBJ2-1, with unresolved D. V lost 1 base to trimming and J lost 9 bases, with 10 bases between them. Germline CDR1 SGHVS, CDR2 FNYEAQ. The CDR3 contains 13 residues.

The sample holds a few counts of this clonotype. The V gene is TRBV11-1, the J gene TRBJ1-1, with D hard to call. V was trimmed by 3 bases and J by 0 bases, leaving 8 bases between them. Germline assignment: CDR1 SGHAT and CDR2 FQDESV (reference sequence). The length of the CDR3 is 14 residues. As DNA, the CDR3 is TGTGCCAGCAGCTTGAAAAATTTGAACACTGAAGCTTTCTTT. The encoded protein is CASSLKNLNTEAFF.

This clonotype was recorded many times. The chain joins TRBV11-2 to TRBJ2-1; D uncertain. This CDR3 region has 11 residues. V shed 6 bases and J shed 7 bases, with 7 bases lying between them. CDR1 is SGHAT, CDR2 FQNNGV, per germline. This CDR3 is CASRARNEQFF. CDR3 bases: TGTGCCAGCAGGGCGCGAAATGAGCAGTTCTTC.

This clonotype was seen at least ten times. This chain connects TRBV7-8 to TRBJ1-1; 7 nucleotides align to TRBD1. CDR3 length equals 15 residues. V lost 2 bases to trimming and J lost 1 base; unmatched junction nucleotides: 4. Germline values: CDR1 SGHVS, CDR2 FQNEAQ. The CDR3 loop is CASSLPGQTNTEAFF. The DNA for the CDR3 is TGTGCCAGCAGCTTACCGGGACAGACGAACACTGAAGCTTTCTTT.

This clonotype has more than one count but fewer than ten. This chain links TRBV15 with TRBJ2-7; D remains unclear. The ends were cut back, 3 bases at V and 0 bases at J, with 9 bases in the middle. Germline lookup yields CDR1 LNHNV and CDR2 YYDKDF (reference sequence). The CDR3 contains 14 residues. The CDR3 coding sequence is TGTGCCACCAGCAGCCGGGCCAGCTCCTACGAGCAGTACTTC. It yields the protein CATSSRASSYEQYF.

This clonotype has at least ten counts. The rearrangement uses TRBV7-2 and TRBJ2-3; no clear D. The CDR3 runs 14 residues. Germline CDR1 and CDR2: SGHTA and FQGNSA. The V end lost 2 bases, the J end lost 3 bases, and 9 bases lay between the germline ends. DNA for the CDR3: TGTGCCAGCAGCTTAATCCCTCAGACAGATACGCAGTATTTT. It specifies CASSLIPQTDTQYF. The variable domain in full, with the rest retrieved from reference TRBV7-2 and TRBJ2-3, is GAGVSQSPSNKVTEKGKDVELRCDPISGHTALYWYRQSLGQGLEFLIYFQGNSAPDKSGLPSDRFSAERTGGSVSTLTIQRTQQEDSAVYLCASSLIPQTDTQYFGPGTRLTVL.

The rearrangement joins TRBV28 to TRBJ1-1, with unresolved D. The CDR3 spans 13 residues. Trimming shortened V by 5 bases and J by 1 base, and 8 bases separated the two germline ends. The germline CDR1 and CDR2 sequences are MDHEN and SYDVKM. In DNA, the CDR3 is TGTGCCAGCAGTAAATACGGGAACACTGAAGCTTTCTTT. It specifies CASSKYGNTEAFF.

This chain uses TRBV20-1 with TRBJ2-1; possible D gene TRBD2, 6 bases. The germline gives CDR1 DFQATT, CDR2 SNEGSKA (reference sequence). The CDR3 runs to 13 residues. V lost 5 bases and J 2 bases, leaving 10 bases between the germline ends. The CDR3 here is CSAQAGTYNEQFF. For the CDR3, the DNA is TGCAGTGCTCAGGCGGGGACCTACAATGAGCAGTTCTTC.

This clonotype was detected many times. The chain links TRBV25-1 to TRBJ2-5, with D perhaps given as TRBD1 or TRBD2 (6 bases each). There are 13 residues in the CDR3. In germline, CDR1 is MGHDK, CDR2 SYGVNS. V lost 1 base and J 4 bases, leaving 7 bases between the germline ends. As DNA, the CDR3 is TGTGCCAGCAGTGAATGGGGGGCAGAGACCCAGTACTTC. Encoded protein: CASSEWGAETQYF. Based on the CDR3 plus reference TRBV25-1 and TRBJ2-5, the full variable domain is EADIYQTPRYLVIGTGKKITLECSQTMGHDKMYWYQQDPGMELHLIHYSYGVNSTEKGDLSSESTVSRIRTEHFPLTLESARPSHTSQYLCASSEWGAETQYFGPGTRLLVL.

This clonotype appeared a few times. The V gene is TRBV5-8, the J gene TRBJ1-1, with 7 bases that match TRBD1. Trimming cost V 2 bases and J 1 base; bases outside gene matches: 5. The germline V gene encodes CDR1 SGHTS and CDR2 YDEGEE. The CDR3 runs 15 residues. The CDR3 nucleotides read TGTGCCAGCAGCTTCACAGGGGCTCCGAACACTGAAGCTTTCTTT. Protein product: CASSFTGAPNTEAFF.

This clonotype was detected a few times. CDR3 bases: TGTGCCAGCAGCCCTCATCGAGGGGAGCAGTTCTTC. This gives the protein CASSPHRGEQFF. This sequence joins TRBV14 and TRBJ2-1; possibly TRBD2 for D (5 bases). The V end was cut by 4 bases, the J end by 10 bases, with 11 bases between. Germline V lookup: CDR1 SGHDN, CDR2 FVKESK. The CDR3 contains 12 residues.

This clonotype was counted at least ten times. The chain carries TRBV7-2 and TRBJ2-7, with TRBD2 matching 8 bases. The V and J ends lost 7 bases and 0 bases, in that order; junction bases with no gene match: 8. From germline, CDR1 is SGHTA and CDR2 FQGNSA. This CDR3 contains 15 residues. For the CDR3, the DNA is TGTGCCAGCACCCCTTTAGCGGGGAGCTCCTACGAGCAGTACTTC. Translated: CASTPLAGSSYEQYF.

Notes on this clonotype: Germline and junction disagree at one end, which may indicate a read error. The genes are TRBV5-4 and TRBJ2-1; TRBD2 might be the D (6 bases). The CDR3 extends over 13 amino acids. Germline lookup yields CDR1 SGHNT and CDR2 YYREEE (reference sequence). CDR3 in amino acids: CASSPGEARERFF. CDR3 DNA: TGTGCCAGCAGCCCGGGGGAAGCTCGAGAGCGGTTCTTC.

In this sample, this clonotype turned up many times. The chain is built from TRBV19 and TRBJ1-6; the D gene is possibly TRBD1 (5 bases). The V and J ends lost 3 bases and 9 bases respectively, with 18 bases between them. CDR3 length: 16 residues. CDR1 and CDR2 (germline): LNHDA, SQIVND (reference sequence). The CDR3 DNA follows: TGTGCCAGTAGTATTGGGGCGGTGTTGGAATTTTCACCCCTCCACTTT. Translation gives CASSIGAVLEFSPLHF.

This clonotype was detected a few times. The chain combines TRBV29-1 with TRBJ2-3, with D unclear. CDR1 is SQVTM, CDR2 ANQGSEA, per germline. V dropped 0 bases and J dropped 4 bases, with 8 bases sitting between them. CDR3 length: 13 residues. CDR3 sequence: CSVEDLVPDTQYF. The CDR3 DNA follows: TGCAGCGTTGAAGATCTGGTTCCAGATACGCAGTATTTT.

The rearrangement uses TRBV7-8 and TRBJ1-6, with 8 bases lining up with TRBD1. The CDR3 spans 17 residues. Germline CDR1 reads SGHVS; CDR2 reads FQNEAQ. With V trimmed by 3 bases and J by 0 bases, 4 bases remained unmatched. The CDR3 DNA reads TGTGCCAGCAGCTTGCAGGGGGCGAGCTCCTATAATTCACCCCTCCACTTT. Translation gives CASSLQGASSYNSPLHF. Full variable domain (rest looked up from reference TRBV7-8 and TRBJ1-6): GAGVSQSPRYKVAKRGQDVALRCDPISGHVSLFWYQQALGQGPEFLTYFQNEAQLDKSGLPSDRFFAERPEGSVSTLKIQRTQQEDSAVYLCASSLQGASSYNSPLHFGNGTRLTVT.

This sequence joins TRBV20-1 and TRBJ2-7; D unresolved. Germline V CDR1 and CDR2: DFQATT, SNEGSKA (reference sequence). Trimming took 3 bases from V and 7 from J, leaving 13 bases between them. The CDR3 is made up of 12 amino acids. The CDR3 protein is CSARENIGEQYF. CDR3 DNA: TGCAGTGCTAGGGAAAACATTGGAGAGCAGTACTTC.

This clonotype was counted at least ten times. CDR3 coding DNA: TGTGCCAGCAGCCCCCGGGGAGACGGCACAGATACGCAGTATTTT. Translation: CASSPRGDGTDTQYF. This sequence joins TRBV7-9 and TRBJ2-3, with D maybe TRBD2 (5 bases). The CDR3 covers 15 residues. Trimming removed 5 bases at V and 1 base at J, with 13 bases between. The V gene's germline CDR1 is SEHNR and CDR2 FQNEAQ (reference sequence).

This clonotype appeared a few times. The gene calls are TRBV5-1 and TRBJ2-1, with a tentative D call TRBD1 (6 bases). CDR3 length: 16 residues. Trimming shortened V by 4 bases and J by 1 base, and 15 bases separated the two germline ends. Germline V gives CDR1 SGHRS, CDR2 YFSETQ. The CDR3 nucleotides read TGCGCCAGCAGCCAGGACAGTACCGGTTCCTACAATGAGCAGTTCTTC. Amino acid sequence: CASSQDSTGSYNEQFF.